The 8 T cell receptor beta chains listed next were all sequenced from one sample in a study of human T cells and chemical hapten exposure. Indicated time point: patch test 1, 2 weeks after DPC sensitization. Regarding treatment: therapeutic diphenylcyclopropenone sensitization with weekly scalp DPC. Each CDR3 protein gets one entry after TCRdb re-called the RACE reads with MiXCR. This sample carries 75,000 to 95,000 distinct CDR3 sequences, 10% to 15% of them seen once, and the ten largest clones take roughly 3.4%. The sequenced sample was whole blood, obtained in connection with sensitization to the hapten diphenylcyclopropenone (DPC). The source is a woman in her sixties or seventies with alopecia areata. Some clones in this sample may be carry-over from other donors' samples.

The chain recombines TRBV10-3 with TRBJ2-7; D call uncertain. V lost 3 bases to trimming and J lost 4 bases, with 4 bases between them. This CDR3 has 11 amino acids. Germline CDR1 is ENHRY and CDR2 is SYGVKD. The CDR3 DNA follows: TGTGCCATCAGTGAAGGATACGAGCAGTACTTC. Translating it yields CAISEGYEQYF.

The chain carries TRBV20-1 and TRBJ1-5, with D hard to call. V lost 3 bases, J lost 6 bases, and 15 bases lay in between. The germline V gene encodes CDR1 DFQATT and CDR2 SNEGSKA (reference sequence). This CDR3 spans 14 amino acids. The CDR3 bases are TGCAGTGCTAGGGGCGGGGAGTCCGGTCAGCCCCAGCATTTT. Translating it yields CSARGGESGQPQHF.

The chain recombines TRBV3-1 with TRBJ2-1; D not certain. Trimming left V 0 bases short and J 6 bases short, with 6 bases between. CDR3 length: 13 amino acids. Germline values: CDR1 LGHDT, CDR2 YNNKEL (reference sequence). In nucleotides, the CDR3 is TGTGCCAGCAGCCAAGACGGTGGCAATGAGCAGTTCTTC. Translated: CASSQDGGNEQFF.

The sample holds many counts of this clonotype. The chain links TRBV7-2 to TRBJ2-6; perhaps D is TRBD1 or TRBD2 (5 bases each). The germline gives CDR1 SGHTA, CDR2 FQGNSA. The CDR3 contains 13 residues. Trimming removed 5 bases from V and 12 bases from J, with 14 bases in between. The CDR3 here is CASSPTWGSVLTF. DNA of the CDR3: TGTGCCAGCAGCCCCACTTGGGGGAGCGTCCTGACTTTC.

This clonotype was detected a few times. The chain employs TRBV5-6 and TRBJ2-1; D is undetermined. V lost 3 bases to trimming and J lost 8 bases, with 6 bases between them. Germline lookup yields CDR1 SGHDT and CDR2 YYEEEE. The CDR3 loop spans 11 amino acids. Here the CDR3 reads CASSSTDEQFF. Written as DNA, the CDR3 is TGTGCCAGCAGCTCAACCGATGAGCAGTTCTTC.

This clonotype occurred a few times. The chain is built from TRBV9 and TRBJ2-5; no clear D. The CDR3 is 14 amino acids. Between the trimmed V and J ends, which lost 2 bases and 2 bases, there was a span of 10 bases. Germline CDR1 reads SGDLS; CDR2 reads YYNGEE. The CDR3 loop is CASSVSNSQETQYF. As DNA, the CDR3 is TGTGCCAGCAGCGTCAGCAACTCACAAGAGACCCAGTACTTC.

The V and J genes are TRBV10-1 and TRBJ2-7; either TRBD1 or TRBD2 may supply D (5 bases each). V was pared by 1 base and J by 7 bases, with 14 bases between. CDR1 is WNHNN and CDR2 is SYGVQD in the germline V gene (reference sequence). This CDR3 has 14 amino acids. The CDR3 loop reads CASSEFQGTKEQYF. Here the CDR3 DNA reads TGCGCCAGCAGTGAGTTCCAAGGGACCAAGGAGCAGTACTTC.

This clonotype was observed a few times. This chain uses TRBV10-3 with TRBJ1-2; the D gene is possibly TRBD1 (6 bases). Looked up from germline, CDR1 is ENHRY and CDR2 is SYGVKD. The ends were cut back, 10 bases at V and 4 bases at J, with 10 bases in the middle. The length of the CDR3 is 11 residues. CDR3 DNA sequence: TGTGCCAGCGGGACACCCTATGGCTACACCTTC. Translating it yields CASGTPYGYTF.